These 11 T cell receptor beta chains came from one sample sequenced in a study of blood T cell repertoires in COVID-19. Libraries were prepared by immunoSEQ multiplex PCR; TCRdb keeps only in-frame clonotypes and omits some of them. The top ten hold about 2% of the sample, which has around 26,000 clones, 90% to 95% seen once. What was sequenced was peripheral blood. These receptors were taken from a human donor in a cohort sampled during active COVID-19.

The chain employs TRBV29-1 and TRBJ1-4, with D maybe TRBD1 (6 bases). Trimming removed 8 bases from V and 7 bases from J, with 17 bases in between. The CDR3 contains 13 residues. Germline lookup yields CDR1 SQVTM and CDR2 ANQGSEA. The CDR3, as DNA: TGCAGCCTTCGGGTAGGGGGGGGTGAAAAACTGTTTTTT. Translation gives CSLRVGGGEKLFF.

J is TRBJ2-3 and V is TRBV4-2; weak D call: TRBD1 (7 bases). The CDR3 totals 17 residues. Per germline, CDR1 LGHNA and CDR2 YNFKEQ. The V gene lost 0 bases and the J gene lost 1 base, with 14 bases spanning the gap. In DNA form, the CDR3 reads TGTGCCAGCAGCCAAGAGGGGCGGGACAGCGGCACAGATACGCAGTATTTT. This sequence encodes CASSQEGRDSGTDTQYF.

The count of this clone is one. J is TRBJ2-5 and V is TRBV7-9, with 12 bases fitting TRBD1. In germline, CDR1 is SEHNR, CDR2 FQNEAQ (reference sequence). Unmatched junction bases numbered 14, after V lost 4 bases and J lost 5 bases. The CDR3 has 18 residues. CDR3 in amino acids: CASSSITGTGGLRETQYF. The CDR3 DNA sequence: TGTGCCAGCAGCTCTATTACCGGGACAGGGGGCTTGAGGGAGACCCAGTACTTC. The variable domain in full, completed from reference TRBV7-9 and TRBJ2-5, reads DTGVSQNPRHKITKRGQNVTFRCDPISEHNRLYWYRQTLGQGPEFLTYFQNEAQLEKSRLLSDRFSAERPKGSFSTLEIQRTEQGDSAMYLCASSSITGTGGLRETQYFGPGTRLLVL.

V usage is TRBV3-1 (or the pseudogene TRBV3-2) and J usage is TRBJ2-1; 10 bases fit TRBD2. The CDR3 has 15 residues. Germline-derived CDR1 and CDR2 are LGHDT and YNNKEL (reference sequence). Trimming took 1 base from V and 7 from J; bases not matched to a gene: 4. The CDR3 region is CASSQASGRVNEQFF. Written as DNA, the CDR3 is TGTGCCAGCAGCCAAGCCAGCGGGAGGGTTAATGAGCAGTTCTTC.

The chain links TRBV13 to TRBJ1-1; D ambiguous. The length of the CDR3 is 16 residues. The V end was cut by 5 bases, the J end by 0 bases, with 16 bases between. Germline-derived CDR1 and CDR2 are PRHDT and FYEKMQ (reference sequence). The CDR3 is CASSLRTDYMNTEAFF. CDR3 in DNA: TGTGCCAGCAGCCTGCGGACGGACTACATGAACACTGAAGCTTTCTTT.

The chain links TRBV7-2 to TRBJ2-3; 9 positions agree with TRBD1. Germline CDR1 and CDR2: SGHTA and FQGNSA. V trimming: 4 bases; J trimming: 4 bases; junction bases outside the gene matches: 3. The CDR3 has 14 amino acids. CDR3 protein: CASSSDRGPDTQYF. As DNA, the CDR3 is TGTGCCAGCAGCTCGGACAGGGGACCAGATACGCAGTATTTT.

V gene TRBV4-3 combines with J gene TRBJ2-7; D possibly corresponds to TRBD2 (7 bases). Germline-derived CDR1 and CDR2 are LGHNA and YSLEER. V lost 0 bases and J 5 bases, leaving 14 bases between the germline ends. The CDR3 consists of 15 residues. CDR3 bases: TGCGCCAGCAGCCAAGAAAGGGGGGGTCGGGACGAGCAGTACTTC. Translated: CASSQERGGRDEQYF.

This chain uses TRBV19 with TRBJ1-5, with D uncertain. Germline V gene data show CDR1 as LNHDA and CDR2 as SQIVND (reference sequence). This CDR3 comprises 15 residues. The germline V and J ends were trimmed by 1 base and 4 bases, with 11 bases remaining between them. Here the CDR3 reads CASSIVGHDNQPQHF. In DNA form, the CDR3 reads TGTGCCAGTAGTATAGTTGGGCACGATAATCAGCCCCAGCATTTT.

This chain links TRBV2 with TRBJ2-2; 10 positions agree with TRBD2. Germline V gene lookup returns CDR1 SNHLY and CDR2 FYNNEI. CDR3 length equals 16 residues. The trim removed 5 bases at V and 7 bases at J, leaving 10 bases unmatched. Here the CDR3 reads CASSPSSSGGFGELFF. CDR3 coding DNA: TGTGCCAGCAGTCCGAGCTCTAGCGGGGGTTTCGGGGAGCTGTTTTTT.

V gene TRBV5-1 combines with J gene TRBJ2-5; 7 bases are shared with TRBD1. The CDR3 is 15 residues long. V trimming: 3 bases; J trimming: 5 bases; junction bases outside the gene matches: 10. Germline values: CDR1 SGHRS, CDR2 YFSETQ. CDR3 coding DNA: TGCGCCAGCAGCTCCACAGGGGCCAAGGTGGAGACCCAGTACTTC. It yields the protein CASSSTGAKVETQYF.

The chain recombines TRBV9 with TRBJ2-2; 9 nucleotides agree with TRBD1. This CDR3 comprises 18 residues. V was pared by 4 bases and J by 4 bases, with 14 bases of the junction left unmatched. CDR1 and CDR2 (germline): SGDLS, YYNGEE. The CDR3 sequence: CASSSRTGAFIGTGELFF. The CDR3 region has the DNA TGTGCCAGCAGCTCACGGACAGGGGCCTTTATCGGCACCGGGGAGCTGTTTTTT.